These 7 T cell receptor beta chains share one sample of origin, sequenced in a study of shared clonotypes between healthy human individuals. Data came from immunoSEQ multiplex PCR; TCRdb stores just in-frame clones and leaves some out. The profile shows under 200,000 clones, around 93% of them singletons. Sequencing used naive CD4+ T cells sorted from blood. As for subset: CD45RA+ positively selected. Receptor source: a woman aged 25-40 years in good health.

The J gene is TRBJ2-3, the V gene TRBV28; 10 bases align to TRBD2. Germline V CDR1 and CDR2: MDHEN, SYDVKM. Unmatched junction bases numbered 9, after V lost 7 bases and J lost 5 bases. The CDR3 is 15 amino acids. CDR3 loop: CASTRTSGGKDTQYF. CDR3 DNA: TGTGCCAGCACCAGGACTAGCGGTGGGAAAGATACGCAGTATTTT.

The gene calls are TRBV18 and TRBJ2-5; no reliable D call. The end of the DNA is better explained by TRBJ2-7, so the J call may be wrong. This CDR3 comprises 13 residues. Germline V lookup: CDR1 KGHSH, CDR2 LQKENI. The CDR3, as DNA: TGTGCCAGCTCACCACCCGCCACCTACGAGCAGTACTTC. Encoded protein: CASSPPATYEQYF.

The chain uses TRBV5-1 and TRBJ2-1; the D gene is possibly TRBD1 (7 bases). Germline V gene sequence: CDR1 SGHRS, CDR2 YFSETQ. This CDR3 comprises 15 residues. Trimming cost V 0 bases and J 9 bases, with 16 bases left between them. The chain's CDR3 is CASSLESRGVGEQFF. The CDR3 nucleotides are TGCGCCAGCAGCTTGGAGTCCAGGGGGGTAGGTGAGCAGTTCTTC.

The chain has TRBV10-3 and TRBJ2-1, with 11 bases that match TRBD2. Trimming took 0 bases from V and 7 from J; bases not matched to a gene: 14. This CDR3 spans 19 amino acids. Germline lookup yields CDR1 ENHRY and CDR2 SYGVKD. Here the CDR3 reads CAISESAGLAGGKGNEQFF. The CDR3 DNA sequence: TGTGCCATCAGTGAGTCGGCGGGGCTAGCGGGAGGAAAGGGGAATGAGCAGTTCTTC.

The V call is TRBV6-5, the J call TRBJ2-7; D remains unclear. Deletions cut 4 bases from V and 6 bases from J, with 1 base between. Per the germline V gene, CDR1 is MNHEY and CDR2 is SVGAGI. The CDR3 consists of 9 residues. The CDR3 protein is CASSCEQYF. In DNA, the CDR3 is TGTGCCAGCAGTTGCGAGCAGTACTTC.

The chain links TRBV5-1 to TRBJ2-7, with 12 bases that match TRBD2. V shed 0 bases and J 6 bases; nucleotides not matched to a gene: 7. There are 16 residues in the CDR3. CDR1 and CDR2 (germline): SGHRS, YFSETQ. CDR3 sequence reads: CASSLEALAGGPEQYF. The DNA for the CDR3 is TGCGCCAGCAGCTTGGAGGCCCTAGCGGGAGGGCCCGAGCAGTACTTC.

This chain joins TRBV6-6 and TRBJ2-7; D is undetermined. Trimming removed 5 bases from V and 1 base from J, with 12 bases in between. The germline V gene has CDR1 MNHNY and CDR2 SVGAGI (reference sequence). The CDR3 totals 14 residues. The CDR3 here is CASSPRALSYEQYF. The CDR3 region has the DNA TGTGCCAGCAGTCCCCGGGCCTTGTCCTACGAGCAGTACTTC.